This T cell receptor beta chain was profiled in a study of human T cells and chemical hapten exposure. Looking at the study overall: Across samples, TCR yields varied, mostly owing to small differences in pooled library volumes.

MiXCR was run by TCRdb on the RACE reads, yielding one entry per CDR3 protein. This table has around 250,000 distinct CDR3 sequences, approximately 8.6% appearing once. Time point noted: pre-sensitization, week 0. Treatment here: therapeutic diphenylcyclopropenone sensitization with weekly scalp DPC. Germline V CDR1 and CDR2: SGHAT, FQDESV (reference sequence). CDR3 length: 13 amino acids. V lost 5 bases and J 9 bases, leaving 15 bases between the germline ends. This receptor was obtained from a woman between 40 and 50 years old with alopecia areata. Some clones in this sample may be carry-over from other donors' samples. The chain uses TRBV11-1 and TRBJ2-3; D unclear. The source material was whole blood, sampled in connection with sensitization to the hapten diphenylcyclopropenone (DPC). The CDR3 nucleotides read TGTGCCAGCAGCGTAATTCGCCGGAAGACGCAGTATTTT. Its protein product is CASSVIRRKTQYF.